This entry concerns a single T cell receptor (beta chain). This clone appeared once. The antigen it recognizes is unknown. Base qualities are not provided; no much larger clone lies one nucleotide away. Based on the germline V gene, the CDR1 and CDR2 sequences are SGHRS and YFSETQ. Unmatched junction bases come to 4, with V trimmed by 0 bases and J by 0 bases. The CDR3 runs 17 amino acids, cysteine and phenylalanine included. CDR3 DNA is the only sequence kept; it has 51 bases, read in frame from the first base. The sample originates from a study of shared clonotypes between healthy human individuals (dated by TCRdb to the early 2020s). About the study as a whole: The cohort comprised a couple of women and a few men aged 18 to 49 years. For each donor, CD4 naive and CD4 memory were each run on three plates, CD8 naive on two plates, and CD8 memory on one plate. Blood TCR repertoires of roughly 5 healthy adults were deeply sequenced to estimate repertoire size and the extent of clonotype sharing between individuals. Libraries were prepared and TCR repertoires were sequenced by different laboratories using diverse techniques, in order to increase sequencing depth and limit assay-specific biases. Per donor, leukapheresis produced somewhere between about 0.9 and 9.5 billion PBMCs. Points the paper makes about the study in general: Clonotypes shared by all four sorted-subset donors showed higher generation probabilities than non-shared clonotypes. Sampling was restricted to blood, and TCR repertoires in tissues likely differ from the TCR repertoires found in blood. The small number of donors limited the genetic and exposure-history diversity represented. Incomplete sequencing was indicated by rarefaction of sorted-subset datasets, despite the large sequencing depth. Naive subsets generally had larger estimated clonotype richness than memory subsets. Pairwise subsampling indicated that sequencing depth was expected to affect the degree of clonotype sharing among donors. Across a few donors, around 5.4% of naive CD4, over 3% of naive CD8, under 2.5% of memory CD4, and 0.4% to 0.45% of memory CD8 clonotypes were shared.

The donors were healthy, HIV-negative adults who had no recently reported acute infections or vaccinations. Only Caucasian adults living in Nashville, Tennessee, USA were represented among the donors. CD4+ T cells were enriched by magnetic negative selection; naive cells were then positively selected on CD45RA, and the negative fraction formed the memory subset. Blood was obtained by leukapheresis, after which PBMCs were separated by Ficoll-Histopaque density gradient centrifugation and cryopreserved in liquid nitrogen vapor phase. Analytical flow cytometry was used to check the purity and quantity of each magnetically sorted T cell population. Genomic DNA was isolated from every sorted fraction and measured by UV absorbance on a Nanodrop 2000c. TCR CDR3 regions were amplified from genomic DNA by multiplex PCR using the deep immunoSEQ assay. Extracted genomic DNA from each cell subset was spread evenly across all wells of several immunoSEQ 96-well plates, with each plate serving as a replicate. Each replicate PCR for sorted subsets received approximately 220 ng genomic DNA, equal to roughly 29,000 T cell genomes. The purified libraries were quantified using a Qubit 3.0 fluorometer, sized with a Bioanalyzer 2100, and then quantified again using the KAPA Library Quantification kit. A separate single-read 150-cycle Illumina NextSeq 550 flow cell was used to sequence each immunoSEQ 96-well plate. Regarding the original processing steps: Because the immunoSEQ output included only junctional sequences and no quality scores, the filtering could not be the same as the filtering used for full-length reads. To assign V/J genes and CDR3, sequences were annotated using PyIR, a Python wrapper for IgBLAST v1.9, with IMGT germline references. Reads were removed for weak V/J assignments (E-value above 1e-6), missing CDR3, stop codons, out-of-frame junctions, or ambiguous translated residues. A V3J clonotype was defined by an identical inferred V gene, J gene, and CDR3 amino acid sequence. The percentage overlap between two repertoires was calculated by dividing the number of shared unique clonotypes by the size of the smaller repertoire. RTK rarefaction, the Chao1 estimator, and Recon v2.1 estimates of unobserved clonotypes were used to assess repertoire richness. Generation probabilities were computed with OLGA for all TCRbeta clonotypes obtained by the gDNA method from a few donors. TCRdb stores this immuneACCESS table with in-frame sequences only. Part of the clones is absent; in the studies checked, under half of the shortfall reflects unresolved V genes, and no reason is known for the rest. D and trimming come from the DNA, and the V and J calls and clone size come from that table. For this sample there are around 1,000,000 clones; approximately 75% appear just once. The top ten clonotypes cover 0.89% of the sample.

The receptor comes from a man between 18 and 35 years old in good health. Some clones in this sample may be carry-over from other donors' samples. Sequenced input: memory CD4+ T cells from PBMCs. According to the study, the label for this sample's cell subset or site signals: CD45RA-negative fraction. This sequence uses TRBV5-1 and TRBJ2-1, with 9 bases aligning to TRBD2. Read as DNA, the sequence is TGCGCCAGCAGCTTGGTTCCTAGCGGGACCTCCTACAATGAGCAGTTCTTC. This codes for CASSLVPSGTSYNEQFF.